These 32 T cell receptor beta chains share one sample of origin, sequenced in a study of shared clonotypes between healthy human individuals. Some clones are missing from TCRdb's copy, which holds only in-frame ones; the method was immunoSEQ multiplex PCR. The sample includes 1.6 million or so clones, approximately 98.5% of them seen just once. The sample was naive CD4+ T cells sorted from blood. Subset indicated: CD45RA+ positively selected. The receptors come from a man aged 25-45 years in good health.

The chain uses TRBV19 and TRBJ2-3; D might be TRBD1 or TRBD2, each matching 5 bases. This CDR3 is built from 18 residues. Germline V gives CDR1 LNHDA, CDR2 SQIVND (reference sequence). Trimming took off 4 bases at V and 6 bases at J, with 26 bases between the two ends. This chain's CDR3 is CASSTVVGDHTGRDTQYF. Written as DNA, the CDR3 is TGTGCCAGTAGTACTGTAGTCGGGGATCACACAGGCAGGGATACGCAGTATTTT.

A single count supports this clone. CDR3 sequence reads: CASSSDGGIAFF. In nucleotides, the CDR3 is TGCGCCAGCAGCTCCGACGGGGGTATAGCTTTCTTT. V usage is TRBV5-1 and J usage is TRBJ1-1, with a tentative D call TRBD1 (5 bases). Trimming cost V 3 bases and J 10 bases, with 13 bases left between them. The CDR3 is made up of 12 amino acids. Germline V gene data show CDR1 as SGHRS and CDR2 as YFSETQ.

This clone was recorded only once. The chain is built from TRBV5-6 and TRBJ2-5; the D call may be TRBD1 or TRBD2 (5 bases each). CDR3 length equals 15 residues. Germline loops: CDR1 SGHDT, CDR2 YYEEEE. With 1 base removed from V and 5 bases from J, the gap between germline ends came to 15 bases. In nucleotides, the CDR3 is TGTGCCAGCAGCTTGCGGGGACCAAATGAGGAGACCCAGTACTTC. Translating it yields CASSLRGPNEETQYF.

The chain has TRBV10-1 and TRBJ2-7; no clear D gene. The V gene's germline CDR1 is WNHNN and CDR2 SYGVQD (reference sequence). The CDR3 has 12 residues. Trimming left V 2 bases short and J 3 bases short, with 5 bases between. Written as DNA, the CDR3 is TGCGCCAGCAGTGAGCCGGGCTACGAGCAGTACTTC. Translation gives CASSEPGYEQYF.

The J gene is TRBJ2-1, the V gene TRBV2; 13 bases line up with TRBD2. Per germline, CDR1 SNHLY and CDR2 FYNNEI. Trimming removed 4 bases from V and 10 bases from J; junction bases left unmatched: 7. The CDR3 spans 15 residues. The CDR3 here is CASSGLTSGRDEQFF. CDR3 coding DNA: TGTGCCAGCAGTGGGTTAACTAGCGGGAGGGACGAGCAGTTCTTC. Using reference TRBV2 and TRBJ2-1 for the parts outside the CDR3, the full variable domain is EPEVTQTPSHQVTQMGQEVILRCVPISNHLYFYWYRQILGQKVEFLVSFYNNEISEKSEIFDDQFSVERPDGSNFTLKIRSTKLEDSAMYFCASSGLTSGRDEQFFGPGTRLTVL.

CDR3 protein: CASRPGSSEQYF. The CDR3 region has the DNA TGTGCCAGCCGGCCTGGGAGTAGCGAGCAGTACTTC. The rearrangement links TRBV7-8 to TRBJ2-7; D may be TRBD2 (5 bases). The CDR3 is 12 amino acids. V gave up 8 bases and J gave up 6 bases, with 14 bases separating them. CDR1 SGHVS and CDR2 FQNEAQ come from the germline V gene.

This rearrangement joins TRBV19 to TRBJ2-7, with TRBD1 identical over 8 bases. The CDR3 totals 13 residues. The J segment lost 2 bases and the V segment lost 4 bases, leaving 1 base of the junction unmatched. Germline CDR1 and CDR2: LNHDA and SQIVND (reference sequence). DNA of the CDR3: TGTGCCAGTAGTACACAGGGGGCCTACGAGCAGTACTTC. Translating gives CASSTQGAYEQYF. The full variable domain, completed using reference TRBV19 and TRBJ2-7, is DGGITQSPKYLFRKEGQNVTLSCEQNLNHDAMYWYRQDPGQGLRLIYYSQIVNDFQKGDIAEGYSVSREKKESFPLTVTSAQKNPTAFYLCASSTQGAYEQYFGPGTRLTVT.

This chain connects TRBV15 to TRBJ2-3; a possible D gene is TRBD1 (6 bases). Per the germline V gene, CDR1 is LNHNV and CDR2 is YYDKDF (reference sequence). This CDR3 spans 14 amino acids. Trimming cost V 5 bases and J 2 bases, with 11 bases left between them. CDR3 in DNA: TGTGCCACCAGCTTCGGACAGCTCACAGATACGCAGTATTTT. This translates into CATSFGQLTDTQYF.

The sample holds one count of this clone. The chain has TRBV5-1 and TRBJ1-2; D call uncertain. V shed 0 bases and J shed 6 bases, with 15 bases lying between them. Per germline, CDR1 SGHRS and CDR2 YFSETQ. This CDR3 spans 15 amino acids. Here the CDR3 DNA reads TGCGCCAGCAGCTTGGGTACGGGATTGAGGGATGGCTACACCTTC. Translation: CASSLGTGLRDGYTF. The variable domain in full, with the rest retrieved from reference TRBV5-1 and TRBJ1-2, is KAGVTQTPRYLIKTRGQQVTLSCSPISGHRSVSWYQQTPGQGLQFLFEYFSETQRNKGNFPGRFSGRQFSNSRSEMNVSTLELGDSALYLCASSLGTGLRDGYTFGSGTRLTVV.

The chain has TRBV7-9 and TRBJ2-1; possibly TRBD2 for D (6 bases). V gave up 11 bases and J gave up 2 bases, with 13 bases separating them. CDR1 is SEHNR and CDR2 is FQNEAQ in the germline V gene (reference sequence). The CDR3 runs 13 residues. The CDR3 spells CAASRGTYNEQFF. Written as DNA, the CDR3 is TGTGCCGCATCACGCGGGACCTACAATGAGCAGTTCTTC.

The gene calls are TRBV15 and TRBJ2-1, with D perhaps matching TRBD2 (6 bases). Germline loops: CDR1 LNHNV, CDR2 YYDKDF (reference sequence). CDR3 length: 14 amino acids. V lost 9 bases to trimming and J lost 9 bases, with 21 bases between them. CDR3 amino acids: CATGPSSGAVEQFF. The CDR3 coding sequence is TGTGCCACAGGGCCATCTTCGGGAGCTGTTGAGCAGTTCTTC.

This rearrangement joins TRBV27 to TRBJ2-1, with TRBD2 identical over 9 bases. J was trimmed by 4 bases and V by 4 bases; bases with no gene match: 14. There are 18 residues in the CDR3. The germline V gene has CDR1 MNHEY and CDR2 SMNVEV (reference sequence). This CDR3 reads CASSSRGSGRGGYNEQFF. The CDR3 nucleotides are TGTGCCAGCAGTTCCCGAGGTAGCGGGAGAGGGGGATACAATGAGCAGTTCTTC.

The chain recombines TRBV7-9 with TRBJ2-1, with D maybe TRBD1 (6 bases). V was clipped by 5 bases and J by 4 bases, with 12 bases between them. This CDR3 is 14 amino acids long. Germline loops: CDR1 SEHNR, CDR2 FQNEAQ (reference sequence). DNA of the CDR3: TGTGCCAGCAGCCCGCGACAGGAGTACAATGAGCAGTTCTTC. Residues: CASSPRQEYNEQFF. The full variable domain, its missing parts supplied by reference TRBV7-9 and TRBJ2-1, is DTGVSQNPRHKITKRGQNVTFRCDPISEHNRLYWYRQTLGQGPEFLTYFQNEAQLEKSRLLSDRFSAERPKGSFSTLEIQRTEQGDSAMYLCASSPRQEYNEQFFGPGTRLTVL.

This rearrangement joins TRBV15 to TRBJ1-3; perhaps TRBD1 as D (6 bases). Germline V gene data show CDR1 as LNHNV and CDR2 as YYDKDF (reference sequence). CDR3 length equals 17 residues. Trimming took 0 bases from V and 0 from J, leaving 12 bases between them. CDR3 sequence: CATSREGVQGSGNTIYF. The CDR3 DNA reads TGTGCCACCAGCAGAGAAGGGGTACAGGGCTCTGGAAACACCATATATTTT.

The chain is built from TRBV9 and TRBJ1-5; D perhaps matches TRBD1 (5 bases). V gave up 4 bases and J gave up 3 bases, with 14 bases separating them. The CDR3 consists of 15 residues. Germline CDR1 SGDLS, CDR2 YYNGEE. The CDR3 sequence: CASSSRDGNNQPQHF. The CDR3 DNA sequence: TGTGCCAGCAGCTCTCGGGACGGGAACAATCAGCCCCAGCATTTT.

The V and J genes are TRBV6-5 and TRBJ2-4; the match to TRBD1 covers 7 bases. From germline, CDR1 is MNHEY and CDR2 SVGAGI. V was clipped by 5 bases and J by 5 bases; unmatched bases: 6. The CDR3 has 14 residues. CDR3 in DNA: TGTGCCAGCAGTCGAACCGGGACAGAAAACATTCAGTACTTC. Protein sequence: CASSRTGTENIQYF.

The CDR3 DNA reads TGTGCCAGCAGTTTACGCACGGGTAAACTGTTTTTT. It codes for CASSLRTGKLFF. The chain links TRBV28 to TRBJ1-4; D gene unclear. Trimming pared 2 bases from V and 11 bases from J, leaving 9 bases between. This CDR3 is built from 12 residues. CDR1 and CDR2 (germline): MDHEN, SYDVKM.

The chain recombines TRBV9 with TRBJ2-1; 8 bases are a match to TRBD2. The CDR3 consists of 16 residues. V was clipped by 0 bases and J by 3 bases; unmatched bases: 5. Germline assignment: CDR1 SGDLS and CDR2 YYNGEE. CDR3 sequence: CASSVGLREDYNEQFF. The DNA of the CDR3 is TGTGCCAGCAGCGTAGGTTTGCGGGAGGACTACAATGAGCAGTTCTTC.

The CDR3 nucleotides read TGTGCCAGCAGCCATCCGTTAGAAAAACTGTTTTTT. As protein: CASSHPLEKLFF. This sequence joins TRBV28 and TRBJ1-4; no firm D call. With 6 bases removed from V and 8 bases from J, the gap between germline ends came to 10 bases. CDR3 length equals 12 residues. Germline assignment: CDR1 MDHEN and CDR2 SYDVKM.

The V call is TRBV29-1, the J call TRBJ2-5, with 8 bases that match TRBD2. In germline, CDR1 is SQVTM, CDR2 ANQGSEA. Germline trimming cut 7 bases from V and 5 bases from J; bases unmatched to any gene: 6. The length of the CDR3 is 12 residues. CDR3 nucleotide sequence: TGCAGCGCCGACTTAGCGGGGGAGACCCAGTACTTC. Translating it yields CSADLAGETQYF.

This clone came up a few times. The rearrangement links TRBV7-9 to TRBJ1-1; D call uncertain. The CDR3 is 11 residues long. The V and J ends lost 5 bases and 11 bases respectively, with 12 bases between them. Germline assignment: CDR1 SEHNR and CDR2 FQNEAQ (reference sequence). Here the CDR3 reads CASSAGNTAFF. The CDR3 DNA reads as TGTGCCAGCAGCGCCGGGAATACGGCTTTCTTT. The full variable domain, its missing parts supplied by reference TRBV7-9 and TRBJ1-1, is DTGVSQNPRHKITKRGQNVTFRCDPISEHNRLYWYRQTLGQGPEFLTYFQNEAQLEKSRLLSDRFSAERPKGSFSTLEIQRTEQGDSAMYLCASSAGNTAFFGQGTRLTVV.

CDR3 residues: CASSVEGWGYEQYF. The CDR3 coding sequence is TGTGCCAGCAGCGTAGAGGGTTGGGGCTACGAGCAGTACTTC. The chain carries TRBV9 and TRBJ2-7; D gene unclear. Germline V gene lookup returns CDR1 SGDLS and CDR2 YYNGEE. This CDR3 has 14 amino acids. Trimming pared 0 bases from V and 3 bases from J, leaving 10 bases between.

The sample holds one count of this clone. The V gene is TRBV2, the J gene TRBJ2-1; D not certain. Between the trimmed V and J ends, which lost 3 bases and 7 bases, there was a span of 13 bases. Germline V gives CDR1 SNHLY, CDR2 FYNNEI. The CDR3 contains 14 residues. The CDR3 loop reads CASSDTRARNEQFF. The CDR3 nucleotides are TGTGCCAGCAGTGATACCCGGGCGCGAAATGAGCAGTTCTTC.

V gene TRBV9 combines with J gene TRBJ2-3, with 11 positions matching TRBD2. The CDR3 length is 19 residues. V lost 3 bases and J lost 9; bases outside the gene matches: 21. Per germline, CDR1 SGDLS and CDR2 YYNGEE. CDR3 nucleotides: TGTGCCAGCAGCGCGACCCTACACACGACTAGCGGGATCCGGGGGACGCAGTATTTT. Its translation is CASSATLHTTSGIRGTQYF. Full variable domain (rest looked up from reference TRBV9 and TRBJ2-3): DSGVTQTPKHLITATGQRVTLRCSPRSGDLSVYWYQQSLDQGLQFLIQYYNGEERAKGNILERFSAQQFPDLHSELNLSSLELGDSALYFCASSATLHTTSGIRGTQYFGPGTRLTVL.

This chain uses TRBV28 with TRBJ1-5, with 9 bases lining up with TRBD1. CDR3 length: 14 amino acids. V gave up 6 bases and J gave up 3 bases; unmatched junction bases: 3. Looked up from germline, CDR1 is MDHEN and CDR2 is SYDVKM. CDR3 loop: CASRWTGDNQPQHF. In DNA, the CDR3 is TGTGCCAGCAGATGGACAGGGGACAATCAGCCCCAGCATTTT. The complete variable domain, with remaining parts taken from reference TRBV28 and TRBJ1-5, reads DVKVTQSSRYLVKRTGEKVFLECVQDMDHENMFWYRQDPGLGLRLIYFSYDVKMKEKGDIPEGYSVSREKKERFSLILESASTNQTSMYLCASRWTGDNQPQHFGDGTRLSIL.

This chain joins TRBV14 and TRBJ2-7; no reliable D call. This CDR3 contains 16 residues. The V and J ends lost 1 base and 0 bases respectively, with 13 bases between them. Looked up from germline, CDR1 is SGHDN and CDR2 is FVKESK. Here the CDR3 reads CASSQASQLSSYEQYF. The CDR3 nucleotides read TGTGCCAGCAGCCAAGCATCCCAACTTAGCTCCTACGAGCAGTACTTC.

J is TRBJ2-7 and V is TRBV6-6, with 7 nucleotides matching TRBD2. The germline V gene encodes CDR1 MNHNY and CDR2 SVGAGI (reference sequence). There are 13 residues in the CDR3. V shed 4 bases, J shed 4 bases, and the junction held 4 bases outside the gene matches. CDR3 region: CASSWTRAYEQYF. The DNA for the CDR3 is TGTGCCAGCAGTTGGACTAGGGCGTACGAGCAGTACTTC.

The chain uses TRBV11-2 and TRBJ2-7; D is unclear. The CDR3 covers 13 residues. V was pared by 5 bases and J by 6 bases, with 14 bases between. Germline CDR1 SGHAT, CDR2 FQNNGV. The CDR3 DNA reads TGTGCCAGCAGCATCATAGTCAAACTCGAGCAGTACTTC. It translates to CASSIIVKLEQYF.

This sequence joins TRBV19 and TRBJ2-3, with D perhaps being TRBD1 or TRBD2 (5 bases each). The V end was cut by 9 bases, the J end by 3 bases, with 25 bases between. Germline values: CDR1 LNHDA, CDR2 SQIVND (reference sequence). The CDR3 sequence is 17 residues long. CDR3 sequence: CASSPWGSHTGTDTQYF. CDR3 nucleotide sequence: TGTGCCAGCTCTCCGTGGGGGAGCCATACTGGAACAGATACGCAGTATTTT. Full variable domain (outside the CDR3, taken from reference TRBV19 and TRBJ2-3): DGGITQSPKYLFRKEGQNVTLSCEQNLNHDAMYWYRQDPGQGLRLIYYSQIVNDFQKGDIAEGYSVSREKKESFPLTVTSAQKNPTAFYLCASSPWGSHTGTDTQYFGPGTRLTVL.

This clone showed up just once. This chain uses TRBV13 with TRBJ2-1; 10 positions agree with TRBD2. The CDR3 is 15 residues long. Germline V lookup: CDR1 PRHDT, CDR2 FYEKMQ (reference sequence). Trimming took 6 bases from V and 8 from J; bases not matched to a gene: 10. The CDR3 sequence is CASRSSSGSGYEQFF. CDR3 in DNA: TGTGCCAGCAGAAGTTCTAGCGGGAGTGGGTATGAGCAGTTCTTC.

V gene TRBV25-1 combines with J gene TRBJ1-5, with a weak D call TRBD1 (6 bases). The V end lost 3 bases, the J end lost 5 bases, and 14 bases lay between the germline ends. Per the germline V gene, CDR1 is MGHDK and CDR2 is SYGVNS. CDR3 length equals 15 residues. The CDR3, as DNA: TGTGCCAGCAGTGACGTCTCAGGGGCGTATCAGCCCCAGCATTTT. It translates to CASSDVSGAYQPQHF.

V is TRBV2 and J is TRBJ2-5; D unresolved. V gave up 1 base and J gave up 7 bases, with 4 bases separating them. Germline assignment: CDR1 SNHLY and CDR2 FYNNEI. This CDR3 has 11 residues. DNA of the CDR3: TGTGCCAGCAGTGAAGGGGGGACCCAGTACTTC. This encodes CASSEGGTQYF.